This is a list of T cell receptor beta chains from one sample in a study of blood T cells in healthy people across ages. TCRdb redid the calling of the 5' RACE reads with MiXCR, one entry per CDR3 protein. The sample records more than 1,400,000 distinct CDR3 sequences, around 39% being singletons. Sequencing was performed on blood. The receptors originated from a woman aged 18-35 years in good health. Each CDR3 is given without its conserved first and last residue. Fields, in order: V gene, CDR3 length, D gene, J gene, clone size, CDR3 protein. The D gene is left open where the match is weak. Expanded clones get a size class; other rows say once, few or many, or leave the size out.

v_gene: TRBV27
len: 10
d_gene: TRBD2
j_gene: TRBJ2-1
abundance: NA
CDR3aa: ASIFRGERVF

v_gene: TRBV12-3/TRBV12-4
len: 13
d_gene: NA
j_gene: TRBJ2-5
abundance: NA
CDR3aa: ASSRSTGGQETQY

v_gene: TRBV20-1
len: 11
d_gene: NA
j_gene: TRBJ2-1
abundance: few
CDR3aa: SARLGSDNEQF

v_gene: TRBV4-1
len: 14
d_gene: NA
j_gene: TRBJ2-1
abundance: NA
CDR3aa: ASSPLATSSYNEQF

v_gene: TRBV7-4
len: 13
d_gene: TRBD1
j_gene: TRBJ1-5
abundance: NA
CDR3aa: AITSGTEPIRPQH

v_gene: TRBV5-1
len: 13
d_gene: TRBD1
j_gene: TRBJ2-1
abundance: NA
CDR3aa: ASSLDPGGKNEQF

v_gene: TRBV6-5
len: 14
d_gene: TRBD1
j_gene: TRBJ1-1
abundance: NA
CDR3aa: ASSYSWDRMNTEAF

v_gene: TRBV12-3/TRBV12-4
len: 12
d_gene: NA
j_gene: TRBJ2-3
abundance: NA
CDR3aa: ASSLVSKWDTQY

v_gene: TRBV5-1
len: 12
d_gene: TRBD2
j_gene: TRBJ2-5
abundance: NA
CDR3aa: ASSHETSHNEQY

v_gene: TRBV29-1
len: 10
d_gene: NA
j_gene: TRBJ2-2
abundance: few
CDR3aa: TGQSNTGELF

v_gene: TRBV6-5
len: 12
d_gene: NA
j_gene: TRBJ2-1
abundance: few
CDR3aa: ASKPGHGFNEQF

v_gene: TRBV20-1
len: 11
d_gene: NA
j_gene: TRBJ1-1
abundance: NA
CDR3aa: SARDLGQWEAF

v_gene: TRBV2
len: 14
d_gene: TRBD1
j_gene: TRBJ2-6
abundance: NA
CDR3aa: ASTPGQGAGANVLT

v_gene: TRBV28
len: 11
d_gene: NA
j_gene: TRBJ2-7
abundance: NA
CDR3aa: ASRGRYSYERY

v_gene: TRBV9
len: 13
d_gene: TRBD2
j_gene: TRBJ2-3
abundance: NA
CDR3aa: ASSTSGVGPDTQY

v_gene: TRBV6-5
len: 10
d_gene: TRBD2
j_gene: TRBJ2-5
abundance: few
CDR3aa: ATWGGMETQY

v_gene: TRBV20-1
len: 14
d_gene: NA
j_gene: TRBJ2-3
abundance: NA
CDR3aa: SAYTLFGESTDTQY

v_gene: TRBV7-6
len: 12
d_gene: NA
j_gene: TRBJ1-1
abundance: NA
CDR3aa: ASSQSGGITEAF

v_gene: TRBV12-3/TRBV12-4
len: 13
d_gene: TRBD1
j_gene: TRBJ2-5
abundance: NA
CDR3aa: ASRSLGTGEETQY

v_gene: TRBV5-1
len: 15
d_gene: NA
j_gene: TRBJ2-5
abundance: NA
CDR3aa: ASSFVLLEGNQETQY

v_gene: TRBV6-5
len: 10
d_gene: TRBD1
j_gene: TRBJ2-7
abundance: NA
CDR3aa: ATGQGALRQY